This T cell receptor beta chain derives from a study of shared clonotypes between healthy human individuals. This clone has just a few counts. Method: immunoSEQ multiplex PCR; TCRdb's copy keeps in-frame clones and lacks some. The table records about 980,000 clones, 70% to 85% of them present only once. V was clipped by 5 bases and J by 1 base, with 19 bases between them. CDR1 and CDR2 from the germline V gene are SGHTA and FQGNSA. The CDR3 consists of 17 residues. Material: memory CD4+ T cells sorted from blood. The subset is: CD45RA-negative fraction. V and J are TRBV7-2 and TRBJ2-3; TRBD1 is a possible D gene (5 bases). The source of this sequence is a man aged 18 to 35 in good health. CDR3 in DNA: TGTGCCAGCAGCCAAACAGGCCGTGGCGCAGGCACAGATACGCAGTATTTT. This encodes CASSQTGRGAGTDTQYF.